The TCR beta chain described here comes from a study of graft-versus-host responses after intestinal transplantation. Study background: Every recipient underwent anti-thymocyte globulin induction, then tacrolimus and steroids for 3 to 4 years.

Note on this clone: Its specificity is not known.

Whole-study results and caveats: Researchers found GvH clones in recipient marrow, and some showed up first in ileum or blood. Elevated graft-versus-host to host-versus-graft clonal ratios in allografts were recorded for patients with graft-donor T cell macrochimerism.

The germline V gene encodes CDR1 MRHNA and CDR2 SNTAGT. This CDR3 is 16 amino acids long. V dropped 2 bases and J dropped 3; count of bases not matched to a gene: 7. The assay was immunoSEQ multiplex PCR, and TCRdb's table has in-frame clones only and misses some. The sample records 28,000 or so clones, approximately 80% being singletons. The sample was unstimulated CD8+ T cells sorted from spleen or lymph node cells, taken before intestinal transplant. This TCR was sampled from a human donor who received an intestinal transplant. The chain combines TRBV6-4 with TRBJ2-1; TRBD1 agrees at 7 bases. The CDR3 bases are TGTGCCAGCAGTGACGGTAGACAGGGAGACTACAATGAGCAGTTCTTC. As protein: CASSDGRQGDYNEQFF.